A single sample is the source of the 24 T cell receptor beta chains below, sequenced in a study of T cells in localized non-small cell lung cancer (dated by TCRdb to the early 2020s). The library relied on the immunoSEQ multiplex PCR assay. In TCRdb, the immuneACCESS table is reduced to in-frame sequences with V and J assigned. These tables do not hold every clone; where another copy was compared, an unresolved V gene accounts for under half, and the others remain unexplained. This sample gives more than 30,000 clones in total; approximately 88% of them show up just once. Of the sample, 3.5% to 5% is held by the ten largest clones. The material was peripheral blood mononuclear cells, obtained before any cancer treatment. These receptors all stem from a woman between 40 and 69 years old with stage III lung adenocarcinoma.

In nucleotides, the CDR3 is TGTGCCAGTACCACGAGGGGCATCAATGAGCAGTTCTTC. Amino acids: CASTTRGINEQFF. The V gene is TRBV19, the J gene TRBJ2-1; D tentatively fits TRBD1 or TRBD2 (5 bases each). The CDR3 is 13 amino acids. Germline-derived CDR1 and CDR2 are LNHDA and SQIVND (reference sequence). Trimming shortened V by 7 bases and J by 6 bases, and 13 bases separated the two germline ends.

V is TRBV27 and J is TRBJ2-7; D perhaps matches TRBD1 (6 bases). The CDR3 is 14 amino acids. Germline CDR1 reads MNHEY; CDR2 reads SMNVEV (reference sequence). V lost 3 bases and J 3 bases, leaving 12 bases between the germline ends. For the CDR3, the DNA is TGTGCCAGCAGTTTCACAGGGAGTAGCTACGAGCAGTACTTC. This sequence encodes CASSFTGSSYEQYF.

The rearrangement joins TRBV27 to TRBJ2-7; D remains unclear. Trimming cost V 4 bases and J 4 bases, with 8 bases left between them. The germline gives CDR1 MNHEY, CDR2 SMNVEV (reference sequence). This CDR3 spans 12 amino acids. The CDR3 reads CASSSMGYEQYF. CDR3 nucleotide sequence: TGTGCCAGCAGTTCCATGGGGTACGAGCAGTACTTC.

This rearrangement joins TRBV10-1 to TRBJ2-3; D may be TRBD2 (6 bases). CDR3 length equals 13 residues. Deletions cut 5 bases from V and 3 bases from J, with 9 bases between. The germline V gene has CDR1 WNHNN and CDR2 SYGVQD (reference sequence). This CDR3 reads CASSRRGTDTQYF. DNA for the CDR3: TGCGCCAGCAGTCGGAGGGGAACAGATACGCAGTATTTT.

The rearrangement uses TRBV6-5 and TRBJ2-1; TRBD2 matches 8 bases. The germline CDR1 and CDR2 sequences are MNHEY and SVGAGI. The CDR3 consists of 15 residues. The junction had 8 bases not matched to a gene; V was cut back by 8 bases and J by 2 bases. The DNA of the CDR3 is TGTGCCAGCCGCCTTAGCGGGATTGCCTACAATGAGCAGTTCTTC. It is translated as CASRLSGIAYNEQFF.

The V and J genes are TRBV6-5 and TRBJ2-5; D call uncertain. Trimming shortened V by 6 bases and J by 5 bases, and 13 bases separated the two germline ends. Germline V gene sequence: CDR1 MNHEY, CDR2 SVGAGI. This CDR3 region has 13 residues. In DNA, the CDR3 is TGTGCCAGCAGCCGTCTCGGTACGGAGACCCAGTACTTC. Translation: CASSRLGTETQYF.

The CDR3 sequence: CASSSLKSWSNEQFF. In nucleotides, the CDR3 is TGTGCCAGCAGTTCCCTGAAGTCTTGGAGCAATGAGCAGTTCTTC. The genes are TRBV27 and TRBJ2-1; D is ambiguous. CDR1 is MNHEY and CDR2 is SMNVEV in the germline V gene (reference sequence). The length of the CDR3 is 15 residues. Deletions cut 4 bases from V and 6 bases from J, with 16 bases between.

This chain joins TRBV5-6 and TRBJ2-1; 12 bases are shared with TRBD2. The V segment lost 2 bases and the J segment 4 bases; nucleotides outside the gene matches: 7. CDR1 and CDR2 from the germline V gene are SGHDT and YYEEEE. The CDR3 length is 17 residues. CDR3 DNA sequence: TGTGCCAGCAGCTTAAATCTAGCGGGAGGGCCGTACAATGAGCAGTTCTTC. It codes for CASSLNLAGGPYNEQFF.

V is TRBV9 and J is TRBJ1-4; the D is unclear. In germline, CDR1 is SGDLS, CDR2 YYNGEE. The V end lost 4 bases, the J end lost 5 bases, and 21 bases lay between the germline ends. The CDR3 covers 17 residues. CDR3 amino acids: CASSILPDGLGNEKLFF. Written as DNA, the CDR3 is TGTGCCAGCAGCATCCTCCCCGACGGACTGGGGAATGAAAAACTGTTTTTT.

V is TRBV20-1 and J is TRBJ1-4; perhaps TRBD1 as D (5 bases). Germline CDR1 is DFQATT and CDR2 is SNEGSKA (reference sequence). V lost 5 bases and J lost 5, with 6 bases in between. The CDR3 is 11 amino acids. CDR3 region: CSAGHNEKLFF. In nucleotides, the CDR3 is TGCAGTGCTGGACACAATGAAAAACTGTTTTTT.

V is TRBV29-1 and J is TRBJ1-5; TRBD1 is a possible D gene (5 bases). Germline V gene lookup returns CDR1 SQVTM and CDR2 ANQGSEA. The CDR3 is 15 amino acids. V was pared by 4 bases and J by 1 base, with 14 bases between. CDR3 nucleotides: TGCAGCGTTGGCTGGGGGGGGAGAAGCAATCAGCCCCAGCATTTT. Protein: CSVGWGGRSNQPQHF. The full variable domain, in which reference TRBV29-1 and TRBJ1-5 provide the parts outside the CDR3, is SAVISQKPSRDICQRGTSLTIQCQVDSQVTMMFWYRQQPGQSLTLIATANQGSEATYESGFVIDKFPISRPNLTFSTLTVSNMSPEDSSIYLCSVGWGGRSNQPQHFGDGTRLSIL.

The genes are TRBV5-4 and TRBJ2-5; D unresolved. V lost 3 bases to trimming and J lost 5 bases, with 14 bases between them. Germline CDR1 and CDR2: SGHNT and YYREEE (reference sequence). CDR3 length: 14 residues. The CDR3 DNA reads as TGTGCCAGCAGCTCGCCCCGGAATTCTGAGACCCAGTACTTC. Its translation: CASSSPRNSETQYF.

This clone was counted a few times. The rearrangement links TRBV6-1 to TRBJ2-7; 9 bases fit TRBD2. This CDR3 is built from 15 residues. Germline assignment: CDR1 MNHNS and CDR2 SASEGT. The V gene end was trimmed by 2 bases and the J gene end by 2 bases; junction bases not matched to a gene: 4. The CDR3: CASSEKASGAYEQYF. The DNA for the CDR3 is TGTGCCAGCAGTGAAAAGGCTAGCGGGGCCTACGAGCAGTACTTC.

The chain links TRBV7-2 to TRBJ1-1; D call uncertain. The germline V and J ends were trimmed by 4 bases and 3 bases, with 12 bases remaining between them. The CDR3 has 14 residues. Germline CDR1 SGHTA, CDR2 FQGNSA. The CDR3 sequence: CASSYRPTDTEAFF. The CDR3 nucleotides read TGTGCCAGCAGCTATAGGCCGACGGACACTGAAGCTTTCTTT.

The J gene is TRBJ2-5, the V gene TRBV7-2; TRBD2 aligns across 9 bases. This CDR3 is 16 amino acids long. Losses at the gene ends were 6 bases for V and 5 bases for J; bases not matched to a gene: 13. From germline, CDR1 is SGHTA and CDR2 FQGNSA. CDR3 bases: TGTGCCAGCAGACTAGACTTGGCGGGGGGGCTGGAGACCCAGTACTTC. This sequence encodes CASRLDLAGGLETQYF.

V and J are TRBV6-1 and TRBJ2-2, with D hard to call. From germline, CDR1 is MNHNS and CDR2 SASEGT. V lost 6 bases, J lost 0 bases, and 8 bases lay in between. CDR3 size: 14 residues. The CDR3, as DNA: TGTGCCAGCAGCGGTAGCCCGAACACCGGGGAGCTGTTTTTT. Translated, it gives CASSGSPNTGELFF.

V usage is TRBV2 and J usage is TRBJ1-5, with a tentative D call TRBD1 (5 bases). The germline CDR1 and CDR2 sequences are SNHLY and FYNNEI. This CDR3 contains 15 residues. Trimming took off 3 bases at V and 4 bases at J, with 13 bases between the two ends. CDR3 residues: CASSDPGQGNQPQHF. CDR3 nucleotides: TGTGCCAGCAGTGACCCGGGCCAGGGTAATCAGCCCCAGCATTTT.

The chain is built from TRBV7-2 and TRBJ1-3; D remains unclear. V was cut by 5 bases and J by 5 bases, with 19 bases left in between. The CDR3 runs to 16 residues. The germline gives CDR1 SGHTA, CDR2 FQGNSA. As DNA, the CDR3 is TGTGCCAGCAGCCCGGGCACCCTACGTGGAAGAAACACCATATATTTT. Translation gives CASSPGTLRGRNTIYF.

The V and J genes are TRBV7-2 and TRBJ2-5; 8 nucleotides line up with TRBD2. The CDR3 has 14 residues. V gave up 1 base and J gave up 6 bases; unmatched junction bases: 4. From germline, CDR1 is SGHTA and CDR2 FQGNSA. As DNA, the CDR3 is TGTGCCAGCAGCTTAGAGGGCGGGGGGCAGACCCAGTACTTC. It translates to CASSLEGGGQTQYF.

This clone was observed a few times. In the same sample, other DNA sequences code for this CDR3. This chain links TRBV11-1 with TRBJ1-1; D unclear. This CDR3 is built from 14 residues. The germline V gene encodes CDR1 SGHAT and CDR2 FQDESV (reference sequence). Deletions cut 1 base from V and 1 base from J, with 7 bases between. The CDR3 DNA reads TGTGCCAGCAGCTTAGACAGAGGGAACACTGAAGCTTTCTTT. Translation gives CASSLDRGNTEAFF.

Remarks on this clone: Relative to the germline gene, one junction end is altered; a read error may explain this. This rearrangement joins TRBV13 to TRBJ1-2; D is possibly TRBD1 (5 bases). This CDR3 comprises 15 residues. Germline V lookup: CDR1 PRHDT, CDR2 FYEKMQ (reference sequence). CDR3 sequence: CASSLGARPSGGYTF. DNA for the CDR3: TGTGCCAGCAGTTTAGGGGCACGGCCGTCGGGCGGCTACACCTTC.

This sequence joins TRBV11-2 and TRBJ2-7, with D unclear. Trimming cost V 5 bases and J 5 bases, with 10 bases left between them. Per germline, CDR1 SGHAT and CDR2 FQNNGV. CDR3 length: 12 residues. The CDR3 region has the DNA TGTGCCAGCAGCCCGACCCTTCACGAGCAGTACTTC. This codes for CASSPTLHEQYF.

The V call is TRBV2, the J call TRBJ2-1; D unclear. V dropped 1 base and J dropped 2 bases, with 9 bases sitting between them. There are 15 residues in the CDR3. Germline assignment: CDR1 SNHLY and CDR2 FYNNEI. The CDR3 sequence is CASSEGSAAYNEQFF. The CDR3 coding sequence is TGTGCCAGCAGTGAAGGATCGGCGGCCTACAATGAGCAGTTCTTC.

CDR3 residues: CSVEVKTTGYTF. The DNA of the CDR3 is TGCAGCGTTGAAGTTAAGACTACCGGCTACACCTTC. This chain joins TRBV29-1 and TRBJ1-2, with D unclear. Trimming left V 1 base short and J 8 bases short, with 11 bases between. The CDR3 contains 12 residues. Looked up from germline, CDR1 is SQVTM and CDR2 is ANQGSEA.